The clone carrying this TCR beta chain came up many times. Each person with ophthalmopathy scored at least 3 on the Clinical Activity Score, reached NOSPECS grade 4 or higher, and had been ill under 3 months. Researchers took RNA transcripts and amplified the TCR beta CDR3 regions from them. HTBI primers were used for first-round RT-PCR of the TCR CDR3. TCRdb ran MiXCR on the multiplex PCR reads and lists one entry per CDR3 protein. The sample has around 620,000 distinct CDR3 sequences, 12% to 15% seen once. V gave up 3 bases and J gave up 3 bases, with 3 bases separating them. Germline-derived CDR1 and CDR2 are DFQATT and SNEGSKA (reference sequence). The CDR3 runs to 10 residues. This specimen comes from a study of T cells in Graves' hyperthyroidism and ophthalmopathy.

The sequenced sample consisted of blood. The chain carries TRBV20-1 and TRBJ2-7; no reliable D call. This clonotype was sampled from a woman between 18 and 29 years old with Graves' ophthalmopathy. The CDR3 bases are TGCAGTGCTAGTATCTACGAGCAGTACTTC. It codes for CSASIYEQYF.